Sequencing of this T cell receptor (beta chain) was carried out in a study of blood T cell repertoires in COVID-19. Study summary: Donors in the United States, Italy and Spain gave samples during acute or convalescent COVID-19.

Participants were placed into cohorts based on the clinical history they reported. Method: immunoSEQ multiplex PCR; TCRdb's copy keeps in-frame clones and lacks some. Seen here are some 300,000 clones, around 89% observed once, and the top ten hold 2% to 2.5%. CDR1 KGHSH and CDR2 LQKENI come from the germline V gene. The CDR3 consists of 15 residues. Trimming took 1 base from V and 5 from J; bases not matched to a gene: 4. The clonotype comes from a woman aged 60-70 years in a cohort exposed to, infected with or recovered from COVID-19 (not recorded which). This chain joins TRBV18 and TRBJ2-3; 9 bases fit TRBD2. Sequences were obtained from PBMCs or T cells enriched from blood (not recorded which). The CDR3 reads CASSPQAGGGDTQYF. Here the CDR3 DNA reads TGTGCCAGCTCACCACAAGCGGGAGGAGGAGATACGCAGTATTTT.